This T cell receptor beta chain was sequenced in a study of blood T cell repertoires in COVID-19. The authors' processing: Scientists estimated how many nucleated cells there were by amplifying reference gene primers. Repertoires were generated with immunoSEQ multiplex PCR, while TCRdb's copy carries only in-frame clones and drops some. The DNA gave D and trimming, while V, J and clone size come from that table. This repertoire shows roughly 250,000 clones, 81% found once; its top ten account for around 3%. Trimming left V 5 bases short and J 3 bases short, with 8 bases between. Germline CDR1 SNHLY, CDR2 FYNNEI. The CDR3 is 12 amino acids.

The sequenced material came from peripheral blood. V is TRBV2 and J is TRBJ2-7; D is unresolved. This clonotype was sampled from a woman in her sixties with active or convalescent COVID-19. Here the CDR3 DNA reads TGTGCCAGCAGTCTTCCCGGCTACGAGCAGTACTTC. Its protein is CASSLPGYEQYF.